This passage covers 14 T cell receptor beta chains from one sample sequenced in a study of T-cell memory formation after mild COVID-19. TCRdb fed the 5' RACE reads into MiXCR, producing one record per CDR3 protein. Here the sample spans hundreds of thousands of distinct CDR3 sequences, roughly 21% being singletons. The source material was PBMCs or a T cell subset sorted from them (not recorded which). All receptors come from an adult woman who had mild COVID-19 (a few samples of this study predate the infection). Cell type and time point are not known.

V usage is TRBV5-1 and J usage is TRBJ2-3, with a weak D call TRBD2 (7 bases). This CDR3 contains 15 residues. V was trimmed by 0 bases and J by 6 bases, leaving 14 bases between them. Germline V gene lookup returns CDR1 SGHRS and CDR2 YFSETQ. CDR3: CASSLAPQGGDTQYF. The CDR3 nucleotides read TGCGCCAGCAGCTTGGCCCCACAGGGAGGGGATACGCAGTATTTT.

The rearrangement links TRBV20-1 to TRBJ1-1; D remains ambiguous. The CDR3 length is 14 residues. Per the germline V gene, CDR1 is DFQATT and CDR2 is SNEGSKA (reference sequence). The V and J ends lost 3 bases and 4 bases respectively, with 15 bases between them. The CDR3 DNA reads as TGCAGTGCTAGTTCTCTCTGGGGTATCACTGAAGCTTTCTTT. It encodes CSASSLWGITEAFF.

V usage is TRBV24-1 and J usage is TRBJ2-2, with D possibly TRBD2 on 6 matching bases. The CDR3 is 17 residues long. Trimming pared 1 base from V and 6 bases from J, leaving 17 bases between. Looked up from germline, CDR1 is KGHDR and CDR2 is SFDVKD. The CDR3 DNA sequence: TGTGCCACCAGTGATTTTCCGGGAGCTTCGGGTGCCGGGGAGCTGTTTTTT. Its translation is CATSDFPGASGAGELFF.

The table lists this clonotype with a few counts. The CDR3 region is CASSFAAGNHEQYF. CDR3 nucleotide sequence: TGTGCCAGCAGTTTTGCGGCAGGGAACCACGAGCAGTACTTC. J is TRBJ2-7 and V is TRBV12-3 or TRBV12-4, with D perhaps matching TRBD1 (5 bases). V was clipped by 3 bases and J by 5 bases, with 14 bases between them. The CDR3 totals 14 residues.

The chain couples TRBV10-3 to TRBJ2-1; 7 bases fit TRBD1. The germline CDR1 and CDR2 sequences are ENHRY and SYGVKD. The junction had 11 bases not matched to a gene; V was cut back by 6 bases and J by 6 bases. The CDR3 contains 15 residues. The CDR3 reads CAIRSAGGLGNEQFF. CDR3 coding DNA: TGTGCCATCAGGTCGGCAGGGGGTTTAGGCAATGAGCAGTTCTTC.

The chain carries TRBV4-1 and TRBJ1-5, with 7 bases fitting TRBD1. V lost 4 bases to trimming and J lost 4 bases; unmatched junction nucleotides: 7. The CDR3 runs to 15 residues. CDR1 is MGHRA and CDR2 is YSYEKL in the germline V gene. CDR3 DNA sequence: TGCGCCAGCAGCCTGAGGGGGCAGGAAAATCAGCCCCAGCATTTT. This gives the protein CASSLRGQENQPQHF.

The V call is TRBV3-1, the J call TRBJ2-1, with D perhaps matching TRBD2 (5 bases). Trimming stripped 4 bases from V and 7 bases from J, with 26 bases between. The germline gives CDR1 LGHDT, CDR2 YNNKEL (reference sequence). The CDR3 is 18 amino acids. The CDR3 nucleotides are TGTGCCAGCAGCCCATACGGGAAGGGCCCGTCACGGGATAATGAGCAGTTCTTC. Residues: CASSPYGKGPSRDNEQFF.

This clonotype was detected only a few times. The chain couples TRBV7-9 to TRBJ1-1; 8 bases are shared with TRBD1. This CDR3 is 16 amino acids long. V gave up 5 bases and J gave up 4 bases; unmatched junction bases: 12. Germline CDR1 SEHNR, CDR2 FQNEAQ (reference sequence). The CDR3 sequence is CASSPVQGASITEAFF. CDR3 bases: TGTGCCAGCAGCCCGGTTCAGGGGGCCAGCATCACTGAAGCTTTCTTT.

This sequence joins TRBV20-1 and TRBJ1-2; D is perhaps TRBD1 (5 bases). This CDR3 has 13 residues. V was pared by 5 bases and J by 2 bases, with 12 bases between. Per germline, CDR1 DFQATT and CDR2 SNEGSKA (reference sequence). The CDR3 loop is CSAWDGPNYGYTF. The CDR3 DNA is TGCAGTGCTTGGGACGGCCCAAACTATGGCTACACCTTC.

This clonotype has just a few counts. The chain has TRBV7-9 and TRBJ2-5; D is undetermined. From germline, CDR1 is SEHNR and CDR2 FQNEAQ (reference sequence). This CDR3 has 13 amino acids. Trimming took off 1 base at V and 5 bases at J, with 8 bases between the two ends. The CDR3: CASSLGFRETQYF. CDR3 sequence (DNA): TGTGCCAGCAGCTTAGGGTTCAGGGAGACCCAGTACTTC. The full variable domain, in which reference TRBV7-9 and TRBJ2-5 provide the parts outside the CDR3, is DTGVSQNPRHKITKRGQNVTFRCDPISEHNRLYWYRQTLGQGPEFLTYFQNEAQLEKSRLLSDRFSAERPKGSFSTLEIQRTEQGDSAMYLCASSLGFRETQYFGPGTRLLVL.

This clonotype occurred many times. The J gene is TRBJ2-3, the V gene TRBV5-1; TRBD1 aligns across 9 bases. J lost 4 bases, V lost 4 bases, and 16 bases had no gene match. Germline V lookup: CDR1 SGHRS, CDR2 YFSETQ. The CDR3 extends over 18 amino acids. CDR3 sequence: CASSAGQGSFGGPDTQYF. CDR3 DNA: TGCGCCAGCAGCGCGGGACAGGGTTCTTTTGGTGGCCCAGATACGCAGTATTTT.

This clonotype was picked up a small number of times. The chain is built from TRBV5-1 and TRBJ1-1; perhaps TRBD1 as D (6 bases). The CDR3 covers 14 residues. Germline CDR1 SGHRS, CDR2 YFSETQ. V was clipped by 0 bases and J by 4 bases, with 10 bases between them. The CDR3 nucleotides read TGCGCCAGCAGCTTGGCCGCCAGGGGCACTGAAGCTTTCTTT. This codes for CASSLAARGTEAFF.

The table lists this clonotype with a few counts. The chain's CDR3 is CSARAPADHSTDTQYF. Written as DNA, the CDR3 is TGCAGTGCTAGAGCCCCCGCAGACCATAGCACAGATACGCAGTATTTT. The gene calls are TRBV20-1 and TRBJ2-3; D not certain. Germline V gene sequence: CDR1 DFQATT, CDR2 SNEGSKA (reference sequence). With 1 base removed from V and 0 bases from J, the gap between germline ends came to 14 bases. CDR3 length: 16 residues.

The V and J genes are TRBV20-1 and TRBJ2-7; 11 nucleotides match TRBD2. V shed 0 bases, J shed 3 bases, and the junction held 4 bases outside the gene matches. CDR1 and CDR2 (germline): DFQATT, SNEGSKA (reference sequence). The CDR3 has 15 residues. CDR3 residues: CSARDLTSGSYEQYF. Here the CDR3 DNA reads TGCAGTGCTAGAGATCTTACTAGCGGGAGCTACGAGCAGTACTTC.